The rows below give T cell receptor beta chains drawn from one sample of a study of breast tumors, draining lymph nodes, adjacent tissues. TCRdb re-analysed the multiplex PCR reads in MiXCR, keeping a single row per CDR3 protein. The repertoire holds about 150,000 distinct CDR3 sequences, with approximately 30% as singletons. Material: axillary lymph node tissue. All receptors come from a female donor with breast cancer. Some clones in this sample may be carry-over from other donors' samples. Both conserved end residues are part of each CDR3. D genes are given only for firm matches. Clone sizes are given selectively: once, few, many, or a class where the clone is expanded.

v_gene: TRBV12-3/TRBV12-4
j_gene: TRBJ1-2
d_gene: .
abundance: many
CDR3nt: TGTGCCAGCACCTCGATGGGGTATGGCTACACCTTC
CDR3aa: CASTSMGYGYTF

v_gene: TRBV7-2
j_gene: TRBJ2-5
d_gene: .
abundance: .
CDR3nt: TGTGCCTGCAGCTTATCCGTGGGGCAAGAGACCCAGCACTTC
CDR3aa: CACSLSVGQETQHF

v_gene: TRBV28
j_gene: TRBJ2-7
d_gene: TRBD1
abundance: many
CDR3nt: TGTGCCAGCAGCGTGGGACAGCCTCCCTACGAGCAGTACTTC
CDR3aa: CASSVGQPPYEQYF

v_gene: TRBV11-2
j_gene: TRBJ1-6
d_gene: .
abundance: .
CDR3nt: TGTGCCAGCAGCCAAACTCTAGCGGGGTCCTATAATTCACCCCTCCACTTT
CDR3aa: CASSQTLAGSYNSPLHF

v_gene: TRBV18
j_gene: TRBJ1-2
d_gene: .
abundance: many
CDR3nt: TGTGCCAGCTCACTCGACCAAACGAGGGGGTTCCACTATGGCTACACCTTC
CDR3aa: CASSLDQTRGFHYGYTF

v_gene: TRBV19
j_gene: TRBJ1-5
d_gene: .
abundance: many
CDR3nt: TGTGCCACCGAATCTGGAGCGACCAGCGGAAGCAATCAGCCCCAGCATTTT
CDR3aa: CATESGATSGSNQPQHF

v_gene: TRBV5-8
j_gene: TRBJ2-3
d_gene: TRBD1
abundance: many
CDR3nt: TGTGCCAGCAGCTTGACAGGGGGTTGGAGCACAGATACGCAGTATTTT
CDR3aa: CASSLTGGWSTDTQYF

v_gene: TRBV6-1
j_gene: TRBJ2-3
d_gene: TRBD2
abundance: many
CDR3nt: TGTGCCAGCAGTAATCCGGGACTAGTAACAGATACGCAGTATTTT
CDR3aa: CASSNPGLVTDTQYF

v_gene: TRBV19
j_gene: TRBJ1-2
d_gene: .
abundance: .
CDR3nt: TGTGCCAGTAGTACCCCGCAGGGGAAGGTTTATGGCTACACCTTC
CDR3aa: CASSTPQGKVYGYTF

v_gene: TRBV7-2
j_gene: TRBJ2-3
d_gene: TRBD2
abundance: many
CDR3nt: TGTGCCAGCAGCTTCAAAAGCGGGGGTGCAGATACGCAGTATTTT
CDR3aa: CASSFKSGGADTQYF

v_gene: TRBV20-1
j_gene: TRBJ2-2
d_gene: TRBD2
abundance: many
CDR3nt: TGCAGTGCTAGAGTTAGCGGGGGGCCGGGCGGGGAGCTGTTTTTT
CDR3aa: CSARVSGGPGGELFF

v_gene: TRBV24-1
j_gene: TRBJ2-1
d_gene: TRBD1
abundance: .
CDR3nt: TGTGCCACCAGTGCTAAGGGGGACAGGGTGTACAATGAGCAGTTCTTC
CDR3aa: CATSAKGDRVYNEQFF

v_gene: TRBV19
j_gene: TRBJ1-5
d_gene: .
abundance: many
CDR3nt: TGTGCCAGCCATGCAAACCGGGACGGCAATCAGCCCCAGCATTTT
CDR3aa: CASHANRDGNQPQHF

v_gene: TRBV4-3
j_gene: TRBJ2-3
d_gene: .
abundance: many
CDR3nt: TGCGCCAGCAGCCAAGATCTGCAAGGGGGGACAGATACGCAGTATTTT
CDR3aa: CASSQDLQGGTDTQYF

v_gene: TRBV7-9
j_gene: TRBJ1-6
d_gene: .
abundance: many
CDR3nt: TGTGCCAGCAGCTCACAGGGTTTAAGTTCACCCCTCCACTTT
CDR3aa: CASSSQGLSSPLHF

v_gene: TRBV12-3/TRBV12-4
j_gene: TRBJ1-4
d_gene: TRBD1
abundance: many
CDR3nt: TGTGCCAGCAGTTCCGGGACAGGGGATGAAAAACTGTTTTTT
CDR3aa: CASSSGTGDEKLFF

v_gene: TRBV7-9
j_gene: TRBJ2-2
d_gene: TRBD2
abundance: .
CDR3nt: TGTGCCAGCAGCACAGGGACTAGTCTCCAGAACACCGGGGAGCTGTTTTTT
CDR3aa: CASSTGTSLQNTGELFF

v_gene: TRBV11-2
j_gene: TRBJ2-7
d_gene: .
abundance: many
CDR3nt: TGTGCCAGCAGCCGGATGAACGAGCAGTACTTC
CDR3aa: CASSRMNEQYF

v_gene: TRBV13
j_gene: TRBJ1-4
d_gene: TRBD1
abundance: many
CDR3nt: TGTGCCAGCAGCTTAGTCTATAAACAGGGGGCTTCTGGGGCAACTAATGAAAAACTGTTTTTT
CDR3aa: CASSLVYKQGASGATNEKLFF

v_gene: TRBV7-2
j_gene: TRBJ2-2
d_gene: .
abundance: .
CDR3nt: TGTGCCAGCAGCTTAGTTAGCGGGGAGCTGTTTTTT
CDR3aa: CASSLVSGELFF

v_gene: TRBV20-1
j_gene: TRBJ2-1
d_gene: .
abundance: many
CDR3nt: TGCAGTGCTAGTTCTGGCCTCCTTTACAATGAGCAGTTCTTC
CDR3aa: CSASSGLLYNEQFF

v_gene: TRBV5-5
j_gene: TRBJ1-6
d_gene: .
abundance: many
CDR3nt: TGTGCCAGCAGCTTGCTACGAGGAACCAATAATTCACCCCTCCACTTT
CDR3aa: CASSLLRGTNNSPLHF

v_gene: TRBV6-2/TRBV6-3
j_gene: TRBJ1-6
d_gene: .
abundance: many
CDR3nt: TGTGCCAGCAGTCCCGCGGGCGCAACTTCACCCCTCCACTTT
CDR3aa: CASSPAGATSPLHF

v_gene: TRBV19
j_gene: TRBJ1-5
d_gene: TRBD1
abundance: many
CDR3nt: TGTGCCAGTAACCCAGGCCGGAACAGGGGAGGACATCAGCCCCAGCATTTT
CDR3aa: CASNPGRNRGGHQPQHF

v_gene: TRBV6-6
j_gene: TRBJ2-5
d_gene: TRBD1
abundance: .
CDR3nt: TGTGCCAGCAGTCACAGGGGGGACCCCTCTCAAGAGACCCAGTACTTC
CDR3aa: CASSHRGDPSQETQYF

v_gene: TRBV28
j_gene: TRBJ2-2
d_gene: .
abundance: .
CDR3nt: TGTGCCAGCAGTTTCCAGGGTGACACCGGGGAGCTGTTTTTT
CDR3aa: CASSFQGDTGELFF

v_gene: TRBV2
j_gene: TRBJ1-3
d_gene: .
abundance: many
CDR3nt: TGTGCCAGCATGTTGGGGGAACTTTCTGGAAACACCATATATTTT
CDR3aa: CASMLGELSGNTIYF

v_gene: TRBV28
j_gene: TRBJ2-5
d_gene: .
abundance: few
CDR3nt: TGTGCCAGCAGTTCCATACTAGGGGCGGAGACCCAGTACTTC
CDR3aa: CASSSILGAETQYF

v_gene: TRBV10-2
j_gene: TRBJ2-2
d_gene: TRBD1
abundance: many
CDR3nt: TGCGCCAGCACCAAGGGACAGTTCACCGGGGAGCTGTTTTTT
CDR3aa: CASTKGQFTGELFF

v_gene: TRBV18
j_gene: TRBJ2-1
d_gene: .
abundance: .
CDR3nt: TGTGCCAGCTCACCTCAAGGGGGGACGGCCTACAATGAGCAGTTCTTC
CDR3aa: CASSPQGGTAYNEQFF

v_gene: TRBV7-3
j_gene: TRBJ2-5
d_gene: .
abundance: many
CDR3nt: TGTGCCAGCAGCCCTGGGCCGACCAGGGAAGAGACCCAGTACTTC
CDR3aa: CASSPGPTREETQYF

v_gene: TRBV24-1
j_gene: TRBJ1-2
d_gene: .
abundance: few
CDR3nt: TGTGCCACCAGTGATTTTGCACAGAACTATGGCTACACCTTC
CDR3aa: CATSDFAQNYGYTF

v_gene: TRBV29-1
j_gene: TRBJ1-3
d_gene: .
abundance: many
CDR3nt: TGCAGCGTTTTAGGGAGTAGCTCTGGAAACACCATATATTTT
CDR3aa: CSVLGSSSGNTIYF

v_gene: TRBV29-1
j_gene: TRBJ2-3
d_gene: .
abundance: many
CDR3nt: TGCAGCGTTGGGAGGGACAGTACTTCGAACACAGATACGCAGTATTTT
CDR3aa: CSVGRDSTSNTDTQYF

v_gene: TRBV5-1
j_gene: TRBJ1-4
d_gene: .
abundance: many
CDR3nt: TGCGCCAGCAGAGGTGGGGAACAGGGTGAAAAACTGTTTTTT
CDR3aa: CASRGGEQGEKLFF

v_gene: TRBV29-1
j_gene: TRBJ2-1
d_gene: .
abundance: .
CDR3nt: TGCAGCGTTGAACGCGGGGGCCTCTACAATGGAGCAGTCTTT
CDR3aa: CSVERGGLYNGAVF

v_gene: TRBV29-1
j_gene: TRBJ1-1
d_gene: .
abundance: .
CDR3nt: TGCAGCGTCCACGGGGGCTCTGAAGCTTTCTTT
CDR3aa: CSVHGGSEAFF

v_gene: TRBV24-1
j_gene: TRBJ2-5
d_gene: .
abundance: many
CDR3nt: TGTGCCACCAGTGACTCCCGACAGGAGAGGAGAGAGACCCAGTACTTC
CDR3aa: CATSDSRQERRETQYF

v_gene: TRBV5-1
j_gene: TRBJ2-5
d_gene: TRBD2
abundance: .
CDR3nt: TGCGCCAGCAGCTTGGCGGGAGGGAAAGAGCCCCAGTACTTC
CDR3aa: CASSLAGGKEPQYF

v_gene: TRBV6-5
j_gene: TRBJ1-6
d_gene: .
abundance: many
CDR3nt: TGTGCCAGCAGTCACTCGAGAGACGTGGAGTCACCCCTCCACTTT
CDR3aa: CASSHSRDVESPLHF

v_gene: TRBV6-5
j_gene: TRBJ1-4
d_gene: TRBD1
abundance: many
CDR3nt: TGTGCCAGCGGGACAGGGCAATCGGCAACTAATGAAAAACTGTTTTTT
CDR3aa: CASGTGQSATNEKLFF

v_gene: TRBV20-1
j_gene: TRBJ2-5
d_gene: .
abundance: many
CDR3nt: TGCAGTGCTAGAGGGCTTAGGATGCGCCAAGAGACCCAGTACTTC
CDR3aa: CSARGLRMRQETQYF

v_gene: TRBV29-1
j_gene: TRBJ1-2
d_gene: .
abundance: .
CDR3nt: .
CDR3aa: CSVVGRGARDYGLPF